The text below deals with one T cell receptor (beta chain). This record comes from a study of blood T cell repertoires in COVID-19. The wider study: PBMCs, B-cell-depleted T cells, or T cells provided the cDNA or gDNA that made up the material.

The authors' processing: Cell counts per sample came from amplifying reference gene primers. Measured with immunoSEQ multiplex PCR; TCRdb has only the in-frame clones, and not every one. The V and J calls and clone size were taken over from that table, and D and trimming were inferred from the DNA. The sample has fewer than 250,000 clones, approximately 91% seen once. Followed longitudinally, the Seattle patients had been enrolled during active infection. This CDR3 region has 15 residues. The V gene's germline CDR1 is LGHDT and CDR2 YNNKEL (reference sequence). Deletions cut 4 bases from V and 0 bases from J, with 12 bases between.

Sequences were obtained from peripheral blood. The origin of this receptor is a man aged 25 to 40 with COVID-19, enrolled during active disease. The V call is TRBV3-1 (or the pseudogene TRBV3-2), the J call TRBJ1-1; maybe TRBD1 (5 bases). In DNA, the CDR3 is TGTGCCAGCAGCCCCAGGACACGAGTGAACACTGAAGCTTTCTTT. This gives the protein CASSPRTRVNTEAFF.